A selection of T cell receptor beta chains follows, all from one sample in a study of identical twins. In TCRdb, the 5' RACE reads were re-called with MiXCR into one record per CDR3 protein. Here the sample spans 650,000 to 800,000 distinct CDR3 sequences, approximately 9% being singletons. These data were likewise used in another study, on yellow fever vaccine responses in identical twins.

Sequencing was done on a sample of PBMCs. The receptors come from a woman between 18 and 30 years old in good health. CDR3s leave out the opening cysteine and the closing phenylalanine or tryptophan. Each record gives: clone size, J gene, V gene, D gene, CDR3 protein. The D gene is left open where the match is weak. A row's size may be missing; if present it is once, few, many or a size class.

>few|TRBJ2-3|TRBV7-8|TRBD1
ASSQLDRGTDTQY
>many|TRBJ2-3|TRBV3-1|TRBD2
ARLGLAGIWCINTDTQY
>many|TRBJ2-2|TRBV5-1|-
ASSLRTSGVSGELF
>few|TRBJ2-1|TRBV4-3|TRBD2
ASSQRRGLGSANEQF
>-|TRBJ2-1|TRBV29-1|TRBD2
SVELAGGNEQF
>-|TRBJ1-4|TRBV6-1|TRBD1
ASKTPGGVEKLF
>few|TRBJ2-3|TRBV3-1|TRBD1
ASSHLTGSTDTQY
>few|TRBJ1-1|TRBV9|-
ASSARTGLEAF
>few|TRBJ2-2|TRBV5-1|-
ASSLQGFGELF
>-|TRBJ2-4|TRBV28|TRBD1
ASSPRRQGLAKNIQY
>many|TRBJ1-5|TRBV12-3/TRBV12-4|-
AIGGGYSNQPQH
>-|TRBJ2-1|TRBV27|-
ASSKPYNEQF
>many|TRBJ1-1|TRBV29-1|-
SVEVSINTEAF
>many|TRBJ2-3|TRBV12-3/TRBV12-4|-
ASRQTGSTDTQY
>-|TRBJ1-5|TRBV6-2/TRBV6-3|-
ASASAAPQH
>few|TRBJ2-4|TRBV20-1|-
SARARYQGKATKNIQY
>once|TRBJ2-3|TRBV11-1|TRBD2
ASSHESSGGSMADTQY
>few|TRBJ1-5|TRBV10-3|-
AISDVLGDQPQH
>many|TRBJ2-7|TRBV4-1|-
ASSEDRGFINEQY
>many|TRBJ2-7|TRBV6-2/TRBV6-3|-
ASVAAGVSYEQY
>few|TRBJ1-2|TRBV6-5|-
ASSVQGYGYT
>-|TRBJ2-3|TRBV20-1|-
CARSYGPGRDTDTQY
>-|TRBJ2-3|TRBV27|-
ASSLFSRTLGTQY
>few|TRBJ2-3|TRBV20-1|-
CARDLGSASVIDTQY
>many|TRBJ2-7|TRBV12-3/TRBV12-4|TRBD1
ASSSLGQGRSYEQY
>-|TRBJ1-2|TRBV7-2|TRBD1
ASSLAPSGGGLYGYT
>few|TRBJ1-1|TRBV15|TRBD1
ATSTDRGAGAF
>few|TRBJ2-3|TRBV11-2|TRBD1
ASSGNTGGGTDTQY
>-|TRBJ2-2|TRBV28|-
ASSPIPGGISANTGELF
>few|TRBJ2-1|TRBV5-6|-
ASSFSKEQF
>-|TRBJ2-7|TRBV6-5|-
ASSSSGQSYEQY
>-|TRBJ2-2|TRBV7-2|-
ASSRLDSDTGELF
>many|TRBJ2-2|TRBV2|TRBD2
ASSSSGNTGELF
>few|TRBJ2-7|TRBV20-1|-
SANYGGSTYEQY
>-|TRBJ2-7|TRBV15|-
ATGSGSEQY
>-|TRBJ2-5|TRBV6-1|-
ASSPAGGSGKETQY
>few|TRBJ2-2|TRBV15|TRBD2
ATSRAGTSHSGELF
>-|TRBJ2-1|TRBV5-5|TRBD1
ASGLGTGGYNEQF
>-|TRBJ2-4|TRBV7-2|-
ASSLGLGKNIQY
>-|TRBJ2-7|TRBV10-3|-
AISGLAYEQY
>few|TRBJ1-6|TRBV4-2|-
ASSRAGDGRDNSPLH